Listed here are 20 T cell receptor beta chains from one sample, sequenced in a study of technical replicates of blood from several donors. The table came from immunoSEQ multiplex PCR; TCRdb's copy has only in-frame clones and leaves some out. This repertoire shows 65,000 to 80,000 clones, 95% to 98% found once; its top ten account for around 0.2%. Material: T cells isolated from PBMCs. The receptors come from a human donor in good health.

The chain is built from TRBV5-1 and TRBJ2-3; perhaps TRBD2 as D (6 bases). Trimming removed 6 bases from V and 0 bases from J, with 14 bases in between. The CDR3 is made up of 15 amino acids. Per germline, CDR1 SGHRS and CDR2 YFSETQ. This chain's CDR3 is CASTLGGSSTDTQYF. Written as DNA, the CDR3 is TGCGCCAGCACCCTCGGGGGATCTAGCACAGATACGCAGTATTTT. Together with reference TRBV5-1 and TRBJ2-3, the CDR3 gives the full variable domain: KAGVTQTPRYLIKTRGQQVTLSCSPISGHRSVSWYQQTPGQGLQFLFEYFSETQRNKGNFPGRFSGRQFSNSRSEMNVSTLELGDSALYLCASTLGGSSTDTQYFGPGTRLTVL.

The chain recombines TRBV28 with TRBJ2-3, with TRBD2 identical over 8 bases. The trim removed 5 bases at V and 2 bases at J, leaving 6 bases unmatched. In germline, CDR1 is MDHEN, CDR2 SYDVKM. The CDR3 has 15 residues. CDR3 in DNA: TGTGCCAGCAGTATAACTAGCGGACACACAGATACGCAGTATTTT. Translating gives CASSITSGHTDTQYF.

The J gene is TRBJ2-2, the V gene TRBV6-5; D is perhaps TRBD2 (6 bases). Trimming removed 0 bases at V and 3 bases at J, with 11 bases between. The CDR3 is 16 amino acids. The germline CDR1 and CDR2 sequences are MNHEY and SVGAGI. In nucleotides, the CDR3 is TGTGCCAGCAGTTACTCGATCGGGGAGGACACCGGGGAGCTGTTTTTT. This encodes CASSYSIGEDTGELFF.

V gene TRBV2 combines with J gene TRBJ1-2, with TRBD1 identical over 9 bases. Trimming cost V 6 bases and J 4 bases; bases outside gene matches: 9. The germline V gene has CDR1 SNHLY and CDR2 FYNNEI. This CDR3 contains 15 residues. CDR3 sequence (DNA): TGTGCCAGCAGAGCGGGACAGGGAGGGCCCTATGGCTACACCTTC. This gives the protein CASRAGQGGPYGYTF.

The V gene is TRBV5-1, the J gene TRBJ2-1; D is unresolved. From germline, CDR1 is SGHRS and CDR2 YFSETQ. The germline V and J ends were trimmed by 0 bases and 0 bases, with 7 bases remaining between them. This CDR3 is 15 amino acids long. As DNA, the CDR3 is TGCGCCAGCAGCTTGGTACGCAGCTCCTACAATGAGCAGTTCTTC. It specifies CASSLVRSSYNEQFF. The variable domain in full, with the rest retrieved from reference TRBV5-1 and TRBJ2-1, is KAGVTQTPRYLIKTRGQQVTLSCSPISGHRSVSWYQQTPGQGLQFLFEYFSETQRNKGNFPGRFSGRQFSNSRSEMNVSTLELGDSALYLCASSLVRSSYNEQFFGPGTRLTVL.

The rearrangement uses TRBV27 and TRBJ2-7, with TRBD1 identical over 9 bases. This CDR3 has 17 residues. CDR1 is MNHEY, CDR2 SMNVEV, per germline (reference sequence). The trim removed 7 bases at V and 3 bases at J, leaving 16 bases unmatched. The CDR3: CASTIFRPGQGGYEQYF. DNA for the CDR3: TGTGCCAGCACCATCTTTAGACCGGGACAGGGAGGCTACGAGCAGTACTTC.

The V and J genes are TRBV6-1 and TRBJ2-7; TRBD2 might be the D (6 bases). Germline lookup yields CDR1 MNHNS and CDR2 SASEGT. This CDR3 has 12 amino acids. V was shortened by 7 bases and J by 5 bases, with 12 bases between the two germline ends. Here the CDR3 reads CASNYGGNEQYF. DNA of the CDR3: TGTGCCAGCAATTACGGGGGAAACGAGCAGTACTTC.

The chain uses TRBV20-1 and TRBJ2-7; 7 positions match TRBD2. V gave up 6 bases and J gave up 3 bases; unmatched junction bases: 2. The CDR3 extends over 11 amino acids. Germline V gene sequence: CDR1 DFQATT, CDR2 SNEGSKA (reference sequence). CDR3 sequence: CSAASGYEQYF. CDR3 nucleotides: TGCAGTGCCGCTAGCGGCTACGAGCAGTACTTC.

This sequence joins TRBV2 and TRBJ2-1, with 8 bases fitting TRBD2. CDR1 is SNHLY and CDR2 is FYNNEI in the germline V gene. The CDR3 is 14 amino acids. J was trimmed by 10 bases and V by 2 bases; bases with no gene match: 7. CDR3 sequence (DNA): TGTGCCAGCAGTGAAATGAGCGGGAGAGCAGAGCAGTTCTTC. Protein: CASSEMSGRAEQFF. Together with reference TRBV2 and TRBJ2-1, the CDR3 gives the full variable domain: EPEVTQTPSHQVTQMGQEVILRCVPISNHLYFYWYRQILGQKVEFLVSFYNNEISEKSEIFDDQFSVERPDGSNFTLKIRSTKLEDSAMYFCASSEMSGRAEQFFGPGTRLTVL.

V is TRBV29-1 and J is TRBJ1-2; no reliable D call. CDR1 and CDR2 from the germline V gene are SQVTM and ANQGSEA. The CDR3 spans 13 residues. V lost 0 bases and J 8 bases, leaving 13 bases between the germline ends. Written as DNA, the CDR3 is TGCAGCGTTGAAGATAGACCAGTGCGGGGCTACACCTTC. Protein: CSVEDRPVRGYTF.

The chain has TRBV4-1 and TRBJ2-2; D might be TRBD2 (5 bases). There are 14 residues in the CDR3. V was clipped by 4 bases and J by 1 base, with 7 bases between them. Per the germline V gene, CDR1 is MGHRA and CDR2 is YSYEKL. The CDR3 region has the DNA TGCGCCAGCAGCCTAGGAGGGAACACCGGGGAGCTGTTTTTT. Protein product: CASSLGGNTGELFF.

The chain recombines TRBV12-5 with TRBJ2-5, with 10 bases identical to TRBD1. J lost 4 bases, V lost 1 base, and 6 bases had no gene match. This CDR3 has 16 residues. Per germline, CDR1 LGHNT and CDR2 FRNRAP. Written as DNA, the CDR3 is TGTGCTAGTGGTTTGGGGAAGACAGGGGGCGGAGAGACCCAGTACTTC. This translates into CASGLGKTGGGETQYF.

This chain joins TRBV19 and TRBJ1-2; 9 bases are a match to TRBD1. Germline CDR1 reads LNHDA; CDR2 reads SQIVND (reference sequence). V was clipped by 7 bases and J by 6 bases; unmatched bases: 6. CDR3 length: 13 residues. CDR3 in amino acids: CASIKTGGHGYTF. The CDR3 region has the DNA TGTGCCAGTATTAAGACAGGGGGTCATGGCTACACCTTC.

This rearrangement joins TRBV10-3 to TRBJ1-3; no clear D. Looked up from germline, CDR1 is ENHRY and CDR2 is SYGVKD. V lost 8 bases, J lost 2 bases, and 7 bases lay in between. The CDR3 is 12 residues long. CDR3 amino acids: CAIGPTGNTIYF. The CDR3 DNA reads as TGTGCCATCGGCCCGACTGGAAACACCATATATTTT.

This clone was detected only once. The V call is TRBV4-1, the J call TRBJ2-7; maybe TRBD2 (6 bases). Germline-derived CDR1 and CDR2 are MGHRA and YSYEKL. Trimming stripped 4 bases from V and 6 bases from J, with 13 bases between. This CDR3 contains 13 residues. CDR3 sequence (DNA): TGCGCCAGCAGCCCTGGGGGGTTATTCGAGCAGTACTTC. This codes for CASSPGGLFEQYF.

As regards this clone: Other DNA sequences in this specimen translate into the identical CDR3. The V call is TRBV5-1, the J call TRBJ1-4, with 8 bases fitting TRBD1. J gave up 8 bases and V 4 bases, and 7 bases lay outside the gene matches. The CDR3 contains 14 residues. From germline, CDR1 is SGHRS and CDR2 YFSETQ. CDR3 in DNA: TGCGCCAGCAGCGCTGGACAGGGCCACGAAAAACTGTTTTTT. Amino acid sequence: CASSAGQGHEKLFF.

The chain recombines TRBV14 with TRBJ1-2, with D possibly matching TRBD1 (6 bases). In germline, CDR1 is SGHDN, CDR2 FVKESK. Deletions cut 6 bases from V and 8 bases from J, with 13 bases between. This CDR3 has 12 residues. The CDR3 nucleotides read TGTGCCAGCAGACCGGACAGTAGCGGCTACACCTTC. It codes for CASRPDSSGYTF.

The chain couples TRBV5-1 to TRBJ2-2; D might be TRBD2 (6 bases). Per the germline V gene, CDR1 is SGHRS and CDR2 is YFSETQ. Trimming stripped 0 bases from V and 0 bases from J, with 9 bases between. The CDR3 has 16 residues. The CDR3 loop reads CASSLEGLANTGELFF. The CDR3 nucleotides are TGCGCCAGCAGCTTGGAGGGACTCGCGAACACCGGGGAGCTGTTTTTT. Filled out from reference TRBV5-1 and TRBJ2-2, the complete variable domain reads KAGVTQTPRYLIKTRGQQVTLSCSPISGHRSVSWYQQTPGQGLQFLFEYFSETQRNKGNFPGRFSGRQFSNSRSEMNVSTLELGDSALYLCASSLEGLANTGELFFGEGSRLTVL.

V and J are TRBV4-2 and TRBJ2-7, with 11 nucleotides matching TRBD2. J lost 3 bases, V lost 0 bases, and 4 bases had no gene match. CDR1 is LGHNA and CDR2 is YNFKEQ in the germline V gene. The CDR3 sequence is 16 residues long. The CDR3 DNA reads TGTGCCAGCAGCCAAGATATAACTAGCGGGAGCTACGAGCAGTACTTC. Amino acid sequence: CASSQDITSGSYEQYF.

The chain couples TRBV6-5 to TRBJ1-2; D possibly corresponds to TRBD1 (5 bases). CDR3 length: 12 residues. Germline loops: CDR1 MNHEY, CDR2 SVGAGI. V lost 10 bases, J lost 9 bases, and 18 bases lay in between. The CDR3 nucleotides are TGTGCCACCATTAGCACCGGGGGTCGCTACACCTTC. Protein sequence: CATISTGGRYTF.